This T cell receptor beta chain was profiled in a study of blood T cell repertoires in COVID-19. Authors' analysis steps: How many nucleated cells were present was estimated from reference gene primer amplification. Here immunoSEQ multiplex PCR was the method, and the copy in TCRdb shows in-frame clones only, minus some. V and J calls and clone size are copied from that table; D and trimming were computed from the DNA. The sample lists fewer than 400,000 clones, roughly 86% seen once, with around 2.9% in the top ten. Sequenced material: peripheral blood. The receptor was isolated from a human donor in a cohort sampled during active COVID-19.

The CDR3 DNA is TGTGCCAGCTCACGAACTTTTAGAGTAGCGGGAGTTCCCTCCGAGCAGTACTTC. As protein: CASSRTFRVAGVPSEQYF. The J gene is TRBJ2-7, the V gene TRBV18; 9 bases align to TRBD2. The V and J ends lost 4 bases and 6 bases, in that order; junction bases with no gene match: 19. The CDR3 is made up of 18 amino acids. CDR1 and CDR2 (germline): KGHSH, LQKENI.